The present entry profiles one TCR beta chain with its context. This sample is drawn from a study of blood T cell repertoires in COVID-19. Profiled with immunoSEQ multiplex PCR; TCRdb holds only in-frame clones, not every one. The table lists about 230,000 clones, 90% of them singletons. This CDR3 region has 16 residues. With V trimmed by 1 base and J by 4 bases, 7 bases remained unmatched. Germline V lookup: CDR1 SGHAT, CDR2 FQNNGV. V usage is TRBV11-2 and J usage is TRBJ2-1; TRBD2 matches at 7 bases. The clonotype was recovered from a man aged 25 to 40 with COVID-19, enrolled during active disease. Sequencing was carried out using peripheral blood. CDR3 residues: CASSLGQRGPYNEQFF. CDR3 DNA: TGTGCCAGCAGCTTAGGGCAGCGGGGCCCTTACAATGAGCAGTTCTTC.